Sequencing of this T cell receptor (beta chain) was carried out in a study of vaccination effects on CD4 cells after COVID-19. Trimming left V 3 bases short and J 7 bases short, with 16 bases between. The CDR3 is 14 amino acids. Germline CDR1 SNHLY, CDR2 FYNNEI. Repertoires were generated with immunoSEQ multiplex PCR, while TCRdb's copy carries only in-frame clones and drops some. This table has 30,000 or so clones, 65% appearing once. Note on this clone: Its antigen is not identified.

A roughly 11-day culture period preceded the isolation of CD4+ T cells. A half-medium replacement with IL-2 medium was carried out on days 3 and 7. The TCR was taken from a human donor who received a COVID-19 vaccine. The sequencing here drew on CD4+ T cells from PBMCs cultured without peptide, taken before COVID-19 vaccination. J is TRBJ2-7 and V is TRBV2; D is unresolved. Here the CDR3 reads CASSEMGSYGEQYF. DNA for the CDR3: TGTGCCAGCAGTGAGATGGGCAGCTATGGGGAGCAGTACTTC.